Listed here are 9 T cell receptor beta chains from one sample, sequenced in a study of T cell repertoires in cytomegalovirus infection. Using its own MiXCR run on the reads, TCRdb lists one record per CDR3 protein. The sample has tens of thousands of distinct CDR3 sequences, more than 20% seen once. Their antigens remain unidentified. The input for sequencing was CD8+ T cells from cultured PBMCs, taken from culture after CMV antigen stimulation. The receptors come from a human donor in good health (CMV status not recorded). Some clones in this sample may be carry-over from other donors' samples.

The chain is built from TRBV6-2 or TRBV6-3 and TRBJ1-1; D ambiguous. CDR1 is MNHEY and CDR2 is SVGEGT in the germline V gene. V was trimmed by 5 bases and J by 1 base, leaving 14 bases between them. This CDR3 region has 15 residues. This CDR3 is CASSPLGGWNTEAFF. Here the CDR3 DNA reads TGTGCCAGCAGTCCCCTCGGCGGGTGGAACACTGAAGCTTTCTTT.

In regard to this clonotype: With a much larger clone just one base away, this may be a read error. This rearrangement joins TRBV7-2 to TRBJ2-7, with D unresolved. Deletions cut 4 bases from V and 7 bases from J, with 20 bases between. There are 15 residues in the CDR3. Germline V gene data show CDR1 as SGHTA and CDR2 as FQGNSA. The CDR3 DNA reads TGTGCCAGCAGCTCCGGACGGGTGTTGGTGGGTGAGCAGTACTTC. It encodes CASSSGRVLVGEQYF.

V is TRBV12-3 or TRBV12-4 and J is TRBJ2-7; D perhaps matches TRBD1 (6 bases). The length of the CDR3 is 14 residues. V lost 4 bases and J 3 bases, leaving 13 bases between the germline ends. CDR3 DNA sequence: TGTGCCAGCAGTTGGGGGACATCCAACTACGAGCAGTACTTC. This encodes CASSWGTSNYEQYF.

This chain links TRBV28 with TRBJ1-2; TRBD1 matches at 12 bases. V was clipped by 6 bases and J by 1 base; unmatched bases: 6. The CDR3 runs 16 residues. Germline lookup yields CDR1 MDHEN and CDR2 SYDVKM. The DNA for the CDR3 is TGTGCCAGCAGCCGGGACAGGGGGCAAATTAACTATGGCTACACCTTC. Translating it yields CASSRDRGQINYGYTF.

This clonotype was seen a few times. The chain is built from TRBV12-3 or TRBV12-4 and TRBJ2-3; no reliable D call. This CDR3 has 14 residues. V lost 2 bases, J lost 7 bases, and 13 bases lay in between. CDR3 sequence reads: CASSLRALANTQYF. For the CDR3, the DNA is TGTGCCAGCAGTTTAAGGGCACTCGCGAATACGCAGTATTTT.

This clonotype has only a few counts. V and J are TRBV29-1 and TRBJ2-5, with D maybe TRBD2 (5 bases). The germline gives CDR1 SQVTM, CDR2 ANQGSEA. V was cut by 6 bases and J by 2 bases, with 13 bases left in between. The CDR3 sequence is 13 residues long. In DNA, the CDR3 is TGCAGCGTCGTGCGGGCTTTGCAAGAGACCCAGTACTTC. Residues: CSVVRALQETQYF.

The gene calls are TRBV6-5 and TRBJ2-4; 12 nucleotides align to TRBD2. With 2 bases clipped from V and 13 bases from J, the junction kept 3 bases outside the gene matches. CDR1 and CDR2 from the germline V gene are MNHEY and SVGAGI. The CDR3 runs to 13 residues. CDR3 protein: CASSYSLAGGQYF. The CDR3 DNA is TGTGCCAGCAGTTACAGCCTAGCGGGGGGGCAGTACTTC.

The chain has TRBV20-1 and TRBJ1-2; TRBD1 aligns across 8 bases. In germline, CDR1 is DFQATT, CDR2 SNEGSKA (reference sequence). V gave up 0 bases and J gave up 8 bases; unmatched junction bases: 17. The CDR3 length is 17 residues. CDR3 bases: TGCAGTGCTAGAGATTTCCATAAGACAGGGGAAGGGGACGGCTACACCTTC. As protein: CSARDFHKTGEGDGYTF.

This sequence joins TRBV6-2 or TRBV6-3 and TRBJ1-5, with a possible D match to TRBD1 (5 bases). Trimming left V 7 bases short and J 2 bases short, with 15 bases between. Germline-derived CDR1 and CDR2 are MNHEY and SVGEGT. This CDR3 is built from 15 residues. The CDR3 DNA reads TGTGCCAGCATCCCGGGGAGGGGAGGCAATCAGCCCCAGCATTTT. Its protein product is CASIPGRGGNQPQHF.